These 12 T cell receptor beta chains originate from one sample sequenced in a study of T cell changes during pregnancy in multiple sclerosis. Clones were read by immunoSEQ multiplex PCR, and TCRdb kept only the in-frame ones, dropping some. The table has under 75,000 clones, approximately 91% seen once. Sequencing used CD4+ T cells from peripheral blood mononuclear cells, obtained after pregnancy. These TCRs come from a female donor with multiple sclerosis, enrolled in a pregnancy study.

The rearrangement uses TRBV2 and TRBJ2-3, with 9 positions matching TRBD2. Per the germline V gene, CDR1 is SNHLY and CDR2 is FYNNEI. J gave up 7 bases and V 8 bases, and 7 bases lay outside the gene matches. This CDR3 has 13 residues. CDR3 nucleotide sequence: TGTGCCAGCGCGGGGGGGACTTCCCATACGCAGTATTTT. It specifies CASAGGTSHTQYF.

The chain carries TRBV28 and TRBJ2-7; D not resolved. Germline-derived CDR1 and CDR2 are MDHEN and SYDVKM. This CDR3 contains 13 residues. The V end was cut by 3 bases, the J end by 4 bases, with 10 bases between. Here the CDR3 reads CASSFPDGYEQYF. The CDR3 region has the DNA TGTGCCAGCAGTTTTCCCGACGGGTACGAGCAGTACTTC.

The V and J genes are TRBV10-3 and TRBJ1-6; D is unclear. V lost 0 bases to trimming and J lost 7 bases, with 7 bases between them. Germline loops: CDR1 ENHRY, CDR2 SYGVKD. The CDR3 is 14 amino acids. This CDR3 reads CAISESPGNSPLHF. CDR3 nucleotides: TGTGCCATCAGTGAGTCTCCAGGAAATTCACCCCTCCACTTT.

This clone was observed a single time. V and J are TRBV5-1 and TRBJ2-1; TRBD2 matches 7 bases. From germline, CDR1 is SGHRS and CDR2 YFSETQ. This CDR3 region has 14 residues. V lost 4 bases and J lost 3; bases outside the gene matches: 4. CDR3 sequence reads: CASSGRADYNEQFF. The CDR3 coding sequence is TGCGCCAGCAGCGGGAGGGCCGACTACAATGAGCAGTTCTTC. The full variable domain, with the rest looked up from reference TRBV5-1 and TRBJ2-1, is KAGVTQTPRYLIKTRGQQVTLSCSPISGHRSVSWYQQTPGQGLQFLFEYFSETQRNKGNFPGRFSGRQFSNSRSEMNVSTLELGDSALYLCASSGRADYNEQFFGPGTRLTVL.

V gene TRBV6-5 combines with J gene TRBJ2-5; D uncertain. Trimming took off 0 bases at V and 3 bases at J, with 8 bases between the two ends. The V gene's germline CDR1 is MNHEY and CDR2 SVGAGI. The CDR3 extends over 14 amino acids. The DNA for the CDR3 is TGTGCCAGCAGTTACTCGCTACTAAAAGAGACCCAGTACTTC. Its protein is CASSYSLLKETQYF.

This chain uses TRBV4-1 with TRBJ2-5, with 10 bases that match TRBD2. CDR3 size: 14 residues. The V segment lost 2 bases and the J segment 5 bases; nucleotides outside the gene matches: 2. Germline loops: CDR1 MGHRA, CDR2 YSYEKL. CDR3 bases: TGCGCCAGCAGCCAAAGGACTAGCGGCGAGACCCAGTACTTC. The encoded protein is CASSQRTSGETQYF.

The chain joins TRBV7-7 to TRBJ2-1, with 8 bases fitting TRBD1. The CDR3 runs to 16 residues. V shed 1 base and J 7 bases; nucleotides not matched to a gene: 9. CDR1 is SSHAT and CDR2 is FNYEAQ in the germline V gene (reference sequence). Here the CDR3 DNA reads TGTGCCAGCAGCTTAGGGGGGACAGGTCCCGGGAATGAGCAGTTCTTC. Encoded protein: CASSLGGTGPGNEQFF.

This rearrangement joins TRBV5-4 to TRBJ2-1; D is ambiguous. The germline V gene has CDR1 SGHNT and CDR2 YYREEE (reference sequence). V lost 4 bases and J 8 bases, leaving 13 bases between the germline ends. This CDR3 region has 13 residues. The CDR3 loop reads CASSQTGVHEQFF. The CDR3, as DNA: TGTGCCAGCAGCCAAACCGGAGTGCATGAGCAGTTCTTC. Combining the CDR3 with reference TRBV5-4 and TRBJ2-1 gives the whole variable domain ETGVTQSPTHLIKTRGQQVTLRCSSQSGHNTVSWYQQALGQGPQFIFQYYREEENGRGNFPPRFSGLQFPNYSSELNVNALELDDSALYLCASSQTGVHEQFFGPGTRLTVL.

Only a few counts were recorded for this clone. CDR3 protein: CASSSGHVNTEAFF. In DNA, the CDR3 is TGTGCCAGCAGCTCAGGACACGTGAACACTGAAGCTTTCTTT. The V and J genes are TRBV7-9 and TRBJ1-1; D might be TRBD1 (5 bases). Trimming took off 4 bases at V and 0 bases at J, with 9 bases between the two ends. The CDR3 has 14 amino acids. The germline V gene has CDR1 SEHNR and CDR2 FQNEAQ (reference sequence).

The chain employs TRBV5-6 and TRBJ2-1; no reliable D call. The CDR3 spans 11 residues. Trimming took off 4 bases at V and 10 bases at J, with 9 bases between the two ends. The germline V gene has CDR1 SGHDT and CDR2 YYEEEE. The CDR3 reads CASSLGPEQFF. CDR3 in DNA: TGTGCCAGCAGCCTTGGCCCCGAGCAGTTCTTC.

The V and J genes are TRBV28 and TRBJ1-2; TRBD1 matches at 8 bases. The junction had 4 bases not matched to a gene; V was cut back by 7 bases and J by 3 bases. The germline CDR1 and CDR2 sequences are MDHEN and SYDVKM. The length of the CDR3 is 13 residues. The CDR3 region is CASTLGQDYGYTF. CDR3 in DNA: TGTGCCAGCACCTTGGGACAGGACTATGGCTACACCTTC.

The rearrangement joins TRBV18 to TRBJ2-7; maybe TRBD2 (6 bases). CDR1 is KGHSH and CDR2 is LQKENI in the germline V gene. The CDR3 consists of 14 residues. V lost 2 bases and J 4 bases, leaving 12 bases between the germline ends. The CDR3 region is CASSPGTSVYEQYF. The CDR3 nucleotides read TGTGCCAGCTCACCAGGGACTTCTGTTTACGAGCAGTACTTC.